Sequencing of this T cell receptor beta chain was carried out in a study of blood T cell repertoires in COVID-19 (dated by TCRdb to 2018 to 2020). With regard to the full study: Samples covering the acute and convalescent phases of COVID-19 were provided by collaborators in the United States, Italy and Spain. The material from the prospective study consisted of cDNA or gDNA derived from T cells, B-cell-depleted T cells, or PBMCs. Subjects who had been exposed to COVID-19, were actively infected with it, or had recovered from it provided the deeply sampled blood TCRbeta repertoires that made up the dataset. A freely available public database, intended as a resource for researchers studying the immune response to SARS-CoV-2, is where the repertoires were released. Samples came from the ongoing ImmuneRACE study (first 160 participants) plus 1,254 subjects from 6 global collaborators. A de-identified subject ID, COVID-19 status, age in years and sex were almost always included in the sample metadata. Where available, HLA class I and class II types were taken from metadata supplied by the sample provider and were not determined by assay-based typing.

CDR1 and CDR2 are read off the germline V gene (reference sequence) as SGHKS and YYEKEE. V is cut by 5 bases and J by 0 bases, and the space between the germline ends is 12 bases. The CDR3 has 16 amino acids, counting the end cysteine and phenylalanine. CDR3 DNA only is kept here, 48 bases in frame from base 1. About this clone: It has no known antigen specificity. Base qualities are not at hand, and no much larger clone is one base apart.

Each collaborating institution followed its own protocols to collect whole blood in K2EDTA tubes. For TCRbeta analysis, collaborators shipped samples in one of three forms: frozen whole blood, isolated PBMCs, or DNA extracted from either of those sample types. The immunoSEQ Assay, a bias-controlled multiplex PCR, was used to amplify TCRbeta CDR3 regions from genomic DNA. In the paper's pipeline: The number of nucleated cells in each sample was estimated from the amplification of reference gene primers within the assay. To quantify the absolute abundance of each unique TCRbeta CDR3 rearrangement, sequence reads were collapsed and filtered. For each sample, productive Simpson clonality was calculated by taking the square root of Simpson's diversity index across productive rearrangements. TCRdb obtained this table from immuneACCESS and retained in-frame rearrangements with V and J assigned. These tables miss some clones; where compared with another copy, unresolved V genes account for less than half of the shortfall, and the remainder is unexplained. D and trimming come from the DNA, and the V and J calls and clone size come from that table. The sample yields roughly 70,000 clones; approximately 92% were counted once. About 4.9% of the sample lies in the top ten.

The full study reports these points: The amount of clinical and demographic metadata varied by source and participant and was provided uncurated.

The chain couples TRBV5-5 to TRBJ2-6, with TRBD1 tentatively as D gene (6 bases match). Sequencing was carried out using peripheral blood. This sequence originates from a woman in her fifties or sixties with active COVID-19. DNA sequence: TGTGCCAGCAGGATGACAGGAGTCTCTGGGGCCAACGTCCTGACTTTC. Translated, this is CASRMTGVSGANVLTF.